What follows are 29 T cell receptor beta chains derived from one specimen sequenced in a study of OX40 agonist ivuxolimab in advanced cancers. Profiling relied on immunoSEQ multiplex PCR, and the TCRdb table lists in-frame clones only, not all of them. Of 30,000 to 45,000 clones in the sample, around 87% were seen once. The sequencing used CD4+ or CD8+ T cells sorted from blood, collected in a trial of the OX40 agonist ivuxolimab. These receptors were obtained from an adult with an advanced solid tumor such as melanoma, head and neck, liver or kidney cancer.

This chain joins TRBV29-1 and TRBJ2-7; the D gene is possibly TRBD2 (6 bases). Germline V CDR1 and CDR2: SQVTM, ANQGSEA. This CDR3 comprises 13 residues. Trimming shortened V by 5 bases and J by 4 bases, and 15 bases separated the two germline ends. This CDR3 is CSVRGGDTYEQYF. The CDR3 DNA reads TGCAGCGTTAGAGGCGGGGATACTTACGAGCAGTACTTC.

The chain employs TRBV18 and TRBJ2-4; TRBD1 matches at 9 bases. The junction had 7 bases not matched to a gene; V was cut back by 3 bases and J by 7 bases. CDR3 length: 15 residues. CDR1 KGHSH and CDR2 LQKENI come from the germline V gene. The CDR3 here is CASSPRTGAENIQYF. In DNA form, the CDR3 reads TGTGCCAGCTCACCTCGGACAGGGGCCGAGAACATTCAGTACTTC.

This chain joins TRBV7-9 and TRBJ1-5; TRBD1 matches 7 bases. CDR1 is SEHNR, CDR2 FQNEAQ, per germline (reference sequence). V lost 5 bases, J lost 5 bases, and 6 bases stayed unmatched. The CDR3 runs to 14 residues. The CDR3 is CASSGPGGYQPQHF. In DNA form, the CDR3 reads TGTGCCAGCAGCGGGCCAGGGGGGTATCAGCCCCAGCATTTT.

The chain uses TRBV6-5 and TRBJ2-7, with 9 bases identical to TRBD1. From germline, CDR1 is MNHEY and CDR2 SVGAGI. V was pared by 6 bases and J by 6 bases, with 3 bases of the junction left unmatched. The CDR3 has 12 residues. The CDR3 sequence: CASRQGASEQYF. CDR3 sequence (DNA): TGTGCCAGCAGACAGGGGGCCTCCGAGCAGTACTTC.

The chain recombines TRBV30 with TRBJ2-7; D uncertain. The CDR3 extends over 12 amino acids. Trimming left V 3 bases short and J 6 bases short, with 12 bases between. Per the germline V gene, CDR1 is GTSNPN and CDR2 is SVGIG (reference sequence). The CDR3 sequence is CAWRGFRAEQYF. In DNA, the CDR3 is TGTGCCTGGAGGGGTTTTAGGGCCGAGCAGTACTTC.

Note on this clone: The same CDR3 arises from other DNA sequences in this sample as well. The chain employs TRBV4-1 and TRBJ2-7, with 7 bases that match TRBD2. The CDR3 has 15 amino acids. Germline assignment: CDR1 MGHRA and CDR2 YSYEKL. The J segment lost 6 bases and the V segment lost 5 bases, leaving 13 bases of the junction unmatched. The CDR3 protein is CASSFLAGASGEQYF. The CDR3 nucleotides are TGCGCCAGCAGCTTTCTCGCGGGAGCTTCCGGCGAGCAGTACTTC.

The chain is built from TRBV19 and TRBJ2-1, with no clear D. Trimming left V 8 bases short and J 3 bases short, with 14 bases between. CDR1 LNHDA and CDR2 SQIVND come from the germline V gene (reference sequence). The CDR3 totals 14 residues. The DNA for the CDR3 is TGTGCCAGTTCCGGGCAATCCGGCTACAATGAGCAGTTCTTC. Translated, it gives CASSGQSGYNEQFF.

The rearrangement joins TRBV14 to TRBJ2-7; weak D call: TRBD1 (6 bases). Germline loops: CDR1 SGHDN, CDR2 FVKESK. CDR3 length: 13 residues. Trimming stripped 5 bases from V and 2 bases from J, with 10 bases between. CDR3 DNA: TGTGCCAGCAGCTTGTCAGGGGCCTACGAGCAGTACTTC. Protein product: CASSLSGAYEQYF.

The chain is built from TRBV30 and TRBJ2-7; D may be TRBD1 (5 bases). The CDR3 consists of 13 residues. Trimming left V 1 base short and J 9 bases short, with 16 bases between. CDR1 is GTSNPN, CDR2 SVGIG, per germline (reference sequence). For the CDR3, the DNA is TGTGCCTGGAGTGGAGCAGGGCCGCCCCCGCAGTACTTC. Protein product: CAWSGAGPPPQYF.

The J gene is TRBJ1-2, the V gene TRBV25-1; TRBD1 matches at 7 bases. This CDR3 has 13 amino acids. Germline V gives CDR1 MGHDK, CDR2 SYGVNS. The J segment lost 8 bases and the V segment lost 4 bases, leaving 7 bases of the junction unmatched. CDR3 in DNA: TGTGCCAGCAGTGGAGACAGGGTGGCGGGCTACACCTTC. Its protein product is CASSGDRVAGYTF.

The chain combines TRBV16 with TRBJ1-2; the match to TRBD1 covers 7 bases. The V and J ends lost 7 bases and 4 bases, in that order; junction bases with no gene match: 9. This CDR3 has 14 amino acids. Germline V gene sequence: CDR1 KGHSY, CDR2 FQNENV. In DNA, the CDR3 is TGTGCCAGCAACCTTGCGAGGGGGCCCTATGGCTACACCTTC. Translating gives CASNLARGPYGYTF.

This chain uses TRBV6-1 with TRBJ1-5; 9 bases agree with TRBD1. CDR3 length: 15 residues. J was trimmed by 6 bases and V by 4 bases; bases with no gene match: 7. CDR1 and CDR2 (germline): MNHNS, SASEGT. CDR3 sequence reads: CASSGLQGAGQPQHF. The CDR3 DNA sequence: TGTGCCAGCAGTGGTTTACAGGGGGCTGGTCAGCCCCAGCATTTT.

This sequence joins TRBV11-2 and TRBJ2-4; 9 bases fit TRBD1. The CDR3 contains 14 residues. V gave up 5 bases and J gave up 8 bases; unmatched junction bases: 7. The germline V gene has CDR1 SGHAT and CDR2 FQNNGV. The DNA for the CDR3 is TGTGCCAGCAGCATCGGACAGGGGAGGGACATTCAGTACTTC. Translation: CASSIGQGRDIQYF. The complete variable domain, with remaining parts taken from reference TRBV11-2 and TRBJ2-4, reads EAGVAQSPRYKIIEKRQSVAFWCNPISGHATLYWYQQILGQGPKLLIQFQNNGVVDDSQLPKDRFSAERLKGVDSTLKIQPAKLEDSAVYLCASSIGQGRDIQYFGAGTRLSVL.

The J gene is TRBJ2-1, the V gene TRBV6-5; D gene ambiguous. From germline, CDR1 is MNHEY and CDR2 SVGAGI. The CDR3 is 14 residues long. Trimming pared 6 bases from V and 8 bases from J, leaving 17 bases between. For the CDR3, the DNA is TGTGCCAGCAGCCAAACCGTAAATAGGGATGAGCAGTTCTTC. Translation: CASSQTVNRDEQFF.

The chain combines TRBV19 with TRBJ1-3, with a possible D match to TRBD1 (5 bases). CDR1 and CDR2 from the germline V gene are LNHDA and SQIVND (reference sequence). The CDR3 loop spans 14 amino acids. The germline V and J ends were trimmed by 5 bases and 7 bases, with 15 bases remaining between them. The CDR3 sequence: CASSPGRELNTIYF. The DNA for the CDR3 is TGTGCCAGTAGTCCGGGACGGGAGCTCAACACCATATATTTT.

The chain joins TRBV29-1 to TRBJ1-3, with D hard to call. Germline-derived CDR1 and CDR2 are SQVTM and ANQGSEA. With 0 bases removed from V and 3 bases from J, the gap between germline ends came to 6 bases. The CDR3 has 13 amino acids. The CDR3 nucleotides are TGCAGCGTTGAAGATGGGTTTGGAAACACCATATATTTT. Translating it yields CSVEDGFGNTIYF.

This clone was detected once. This chain links TRBV28 with TRBJ2-1; D remains ambiguous. Germline CDR1 and CDR2: MDHEN and SYDVKM. Between the trimmed V and J ends, which lost 4 bases and 9 bases, there was a span of 13 bases. The CDR3 has 13 residues. DNA for the CDR3: TGTGCCAGCAGTTCCCCGGAGTGGCGTGAGCAGTTCTTC. This gives the protein CASSSPEWREQFF.

V and J are TRBV18 and TRBJ1-1; 7 nucleotides align to TRBD1. The CDR3 extends over 15 amino acids. The V gene end was trimmed by 3 bases and the J gene end by 1 base; junction bases not matched to a gene: 5. From germline, CDR1 is KGHSH and CDR2 LQKENI. Written as DNA, the CDR3 is TGTGCCAGCTCACCCAGAGACAGGGAGAACACTGAAGCTTTCTTT. Translation: CASSPRDRENTEAFF.

The chain recombines TRBV6-6 with TRBJ2-7; the D gene is possibly TRBD1 (5 bases). The ends were cut back, 6 bases at V and 3 bases at J, with 9 bases in the middle. The CDR3 is 12 amino acids. CDR1 is MNHNY and CDR2 is SVGAGI in the germline V gene (reference sequence). The CDR3 nucleotides are TGTGCCAGCAGCCAAACAGGCTACGAGCAGTACTTC. It is translated as CASSQTGYEQYF.

The chain recombines TRBV5-6 with TRBJ2-5, with a tentative D call TRBD2 (6 bases). V dropped 2 bases and J dropped 2 bases, with 22 bases sitting between them. Germline V CDR1 and CDR2: SGHDT, YYEEEE. The CDR3 is 18 residues long. This chain's CDR3 is CASSFVTGAGADQETQYF. In DNA form, the CDR3 reads TGTGCCAGCAGCTTTGTGACTGGAGCGGGCGCCGATCAAGAGACCCAGTACTTC.

V usage is TRBV10-3 and J usage is TRBJ2-7, with TRBD2 as a possible D gene (6 bases). The V end was cut by 10 bases, the J end by 5 bases, with 15 bases between. CDR3 length equals 12 residues. The germline V gene encodes CDR1 ENHRY and CDR2 SYGVKD. CDR3 sequence (DNA): TGTGCCACCCGTGCCGGGACTCACGAGCAGTACTTC. Its protein product is CATRAGTHEQYF.

The genes are TRBV18 and TRBJ1-3; D uncertain. The CDR3 contains 15 residues. Trimming took 2 bases from V and 2 from J, leaving 10 bases between them. The V gene's germline CDR1 is KGHSH and CDR2 LQKENI. CDR3 sequence reads: CASSPAVSTGNTIYF. CDR3 coding DNA: TGTGCCAGCTCACCAGCGGTCTCCACTGGAAACACCATATATTTT.

The chain couples TRBV6-5 to TRBJ1-1; 9 bases line up with TRBD1. V trimming: 5 bases; J trimming: 11 bases; junction bases outside the gene matches: 12. This CDR3 spans 14 amino acids. Germline CDR1 reads MNHEY; CDR2 reads SVGAGI. The CDR3 protein is CASSQSGGQGDAFF. For the CDR3, the DNA is TGTGCCAGCAGTCAAAGTGGGGGACAGGGCGACGCTTTCTTT.

The J gene is TRBJ2-5, the V gene TRBV28; 7 nucleotides agree with TRBD1. The tail of the sequence fits TRBJ2-7 better, so the J call may be wrong. The CDR3 has 13 residues. The germline CDR1 and CDR2 sequences are MDHEN and SYDVKM. The CDR3 here is CASSVGQAYEQYF. The DNA of the CDR3 is TGTGCCAGCAGCGTAGGACAGGCCTACGAGCAGTACTTC.

This rearrangement joins TRBV29-1 to TRBJ2-1, with 7 bases identical to TRBD2. V dropped 3 bases and J dropped 8; count of bases not matched to a gene: 13. In germline, CDR1 is SQVTM, CDR2 ANQGSEA. The CDR3 length is 15 residues. The CDR3 reads CSVEGWEGSLDEQFF. The CDR3 coding sequence is TGCAGCGTTGAGGGTTGGGAGGGTAGCTTGGATGAGCAGTTCTTC.

The chain couples TRBV30 to TRBJ1-6; D gene uncertain. Trimming shortened V by 3 bases and J by 14 bases, and 14 bases separated the two germline ends. The germline CDR1 and CDR2 sequences are GTSNPN and SVGIG (reference sequence). This CDR3 is built from 12 residues. The CDR3 sequence: CAWSKRGFTLHF. CDR3 in DNA: TGTGCCTGGAGCAAACGAGGGTTTACCCTCCACTTT. Full variable domain (remainder filled in from reference TRBV30 and TRBJ1-6): SQTIHQWPATLVQPVGSPLSLECTVEGTSNPNLYWYRQAAGRGLQLLFYSVGIGQISSEVPQNLSASRPQDRQFILSSKKLLLSDSGFYLCAWSKRGFTLHFGNGTRLTVT.

This clone was counted only a few times. J is TRBJ1-2 and V is TRBV28; tentative D call: TRBD1 (5 bases). The CDR3 is 12 residues long. V shed 5 bases and J shed 4 bases, with 8 bases lying between them. Per germline, CDR1 MDHEN and CDR2 SYDVKM. CDR3: CASSSQGYGYTF. The CDR3 DNA is TGTGCCAGCAGTAGCCAGGGCTATGGCTACACCTTC.

The chain links TRBV4-1 to TRBJ2-3; 8 nucleotides agree with TRBD2. Germline trimming cut 0 bases from V and 0 bases from J; bases unmatched to any gene: 11. Germline lookup yields CDR1 MGHRA and CDR2 YSYEKL. The CDR3 totals 19 residues. The CDR3 DNA is TGCGCCAGCAGCCAAGATTCGTTAGCGGGGCTCACCAGCACAGATACGCAGTATTTT. Amino acids: CASSQDSLAGLTSTDTQYF.

The chain is built from TRBV7-8 and TRBJ2-2; D is possibly TRBD1 (6 bases). V was trimmed by 1 base and J by 7 bases, leaving 10 bases between them. This CDR3 region has 14 residues. Germline loops: CDR1 SGHVS, CDR2 FQNEAQ. The DNA of the CDR3 is TGTGCCAGCAGCTTAGAGACAGGACGCGGGGAGCTGTTTTTT. It encodes CASSLETGRGELFF.